This is a list of T cell receptor beta chains from one sample in a study of neoadjuvant nivolumab and ipilimumab in lung cancer. Generated by immunoSEQ multiplex PCR, the TCRdb table keeps only in-frame clones and is missing some. The table records around 3,000 clones, 88% of them present only once. The sequences come from tumor tissue, collected after neoadjuvant nivolumab, alone or with ipilimumab, at or shortly before surgery. The receptors were gathered from an adult with non-small cell lung cancer. CDR3s include the opening cysteine and the closing phenylalanine or tryptophan. Fields, in order: D gene, V gene, J gene, clone size, CDR3 DNA, CDR3 protein. The D gene is left open where the match is weak. The listing skips clone size in some rows; elsewhere it reads once, few, many or a size class.

D: -; V: TRBV6-1; J: TRBJ2-2; size: -; DNA: TGTGCGAGTGGAGTTCAGGACACCGGGGAGCTGTTTTTT; CDR3: CASGVQDTGELFF
D: TRBD1; V: TRBV7-9; J: TRBJ1-1; size: -; DNA: TGTGCCAGCAGCCCATTTGCAGGGGGACAGAACACTGAAGCTTTCTTT; CDR3: CASSPFAGGQNTEAFF
D: TRBD2; V: TRBV7-2; J: TRBJ2-1; size: -; DNA: TGTGCCAGCAGCTTATGGCTAGCGGGAGCAGGCGGTGATGAGCAGTTCTTC; CDR3: CASSLWLAGAGGDEQFF
D: TRBD2; V: TRBV6-5; J: TRBJ2-3; size: -; DNA: TGTGCCAGCAGTTACGGTGATAGCGGGAGGAGAGATACGCAGTATTTT; CDR3: CASSYGDSGRRDTQYF
D: TRBD2; V: TRBV5-4; J: TRBJ2-1; size: -; DNA: TGTGCCAGCAGCTTAGCTGGGACTAGCGGGAGGAATGAGCAGTTCTTC; CDR3: CASSLAGTSGRNEQFF
D: -; V: TRBV18; J: TRBJ2-5; size: -; DNA: TGCGCCAGCTCACCACTCGAGGTTGGGACCCAGTACTTC; CDR3: CASSPLEVGTQYF
D: TRBD2; V: TRBV9; J: TRBJ2-5; size: -; DNA: TGTGCCAGCAGCCCCCGGACTAGCGGAGTGCAAGAGACCCAGTACTTC; CDR3: CASSPRTSGVQETQYF
D: TRBD2; V: TRBV5-1; J: TRBJ2-3; size: -; DNA: TGCGCCAGCAGCTCGGGGGGGAGGGATACGCAGTATTTT; CDR3: CASSSGGRDTQYF
D: TRBD1; V: TRBV18; J: TRBJ1-5; size: few; DNA: TGTGCCAGCTCACCACGAGGGACAGGGGGTTATCAGCCCCAGCATTTT; CDR3: CASSPRGTGGYQPQHF
D: -; V: TRBV30; J: TRBJ1-3; size: -; DNA: TGTGCCTACTCACAGGGACACTCTGGAAACACCATATATTTT; CDR3: CAYSQGHSGNTIYF
D: -; V: TRBV7-8; J: TRBJ2-7; size: -; DNA: TGTGCCAGCAGCTTAGCGCGAGGGACCGAGCAGTACTTC; CDR3: CASSLARGTEQYF
D: -; V: TRBV27; J: TRBJ2-7; size: -; DNA: TGTGCCAGCGGAACCTACGAGCAGTACTTC; CDR3: CASGTYEQYF
D: -; V: TRBV7-2; J: TRBJ2-2; size: -; DNA: TGTGCCAGCAGCTCTTCTTGGGGGGAGCTGTTTTTT; CDR3: CASSSSWGELFF
D: TRBD1; V: TRBV10-3; J: TRBJ1-1; size: -; DNA: TGTGCCATCACCCAGGGGGGTGAAGCTTTCTTT; CDR3: CAITQGGEAFF
D: -; V: TRBV18; J: TRBJ1-2; size: -; DNA: TGTGCCAGCTCACCACTCGGACCAGCTAACTATGGCTACACCTTC; CDR3: CASSPLGPANYGYTF
D: -; V: TRBV11-3; J: TRBJ2-1; size: -; DNA: TGTGCCAGCAGCTTATCTCCTAGCAATGAGCAGTTCTTC; CDR3: CASSLSPSNEQFF
D: -; V: TRBV28; J: TRBJ1-2; size: -; DNA: TGTGCCAGCAGCCGAGAGAGGACAATTCTTCTTGGCTACACCTTC; CDR3: CASSRERTILLGYTF
D: -; V: TRBV30; J: TRBJ1-5; size: few; DNA: TGTGCCTGGAGTGTAGCTTGGCCGGGGGGGCATCAGCCCCAGCATTTT; CDR3: CAWSVAWPGGHQPQHF
D: -; V: TRBV4-2; J: TRBJ2-1; size: -; DNA: TGTGCCAGCAGCCAGGGACTGAGGAATGAGCAGTTCTTC; CDR3: CASSQGLRNEQFF
D: TRBD2; V: TRBV5-6; J: TRBJ2-7; size: -; DNA: TGTGCCAGCAGCTTGTTCCCGACTAGCGGGTACTCCTACGAGCAGTACTTC; CDR3: CASSLFPTSGYSYEQYF
D: TRBD1; V: TRBV5-1; J: TRBJ1-1; size: -; DNA: TGCGCCAGCAGCTTGTGGCCTCCGGGACAGCGGAACACTGAAGCTTTCTTT; CDR3: CASSLWPPGQRNTEAFF
D: -; V: TRBV5-6; J: TRBJ1-1; size: -; DNA: TGTGCCAGCAGCTTGGGCCTGAACACTGAAGCTTTCTTT; CDR3: CASSLGLNTEAFF
D: -; V: TRBV11-2; J: TRBJ1-1; size: once; DNA: TGTGCCAGCAGCCGAGGGGGTACGAGCCCTGAAGCTTTCTTT; CDR3: CASSRGGTSPEAFF
D: -; V: TRBV28; J: TRBJ2-7; size: -; DNA: TGTGCCAGCACAACAGTGAACTTCTCCTACGAGCAGTACTTC; CDR3: CASTTVNFSYEQYF
D: -; V: TRBV30; J: TRBJ2-5; size: -; DNA: TGTGCCTGGAGTGTAGGGACGCAAGAGACCCAGTACTTC; CDR3: CAWSVGTQETQYF
D: TRBD1; V: TRBV6-1; J: TRBJ2-3; size: -; DNA: TGTGCCAGCAGTGAACGGGACAGGGCTTCTTTTAGCACAGATACGCAGTATTTT; CDR3: CASSERDRASFSTDTQYF
D: -; V: TRBV14; J: TRBJ2-1; size: -; DNA: TGTGCCAGCAGCCAACTCGGACTCTACAATGAGCAGTTCTTC; CDR3: CASSQLGLYNEQFF
D: -; V: TRBV15; J: TRBJ1-2; size: -; DNA: TGTGCCACCAGCAGAGATCTGGCTAACTATGGCTACACCTTC; CDR3: CATSRDLANYGYTF
D: -; V: TRBV25-1; J: TRBJ1-5; size: -; DNA: TGTGCCAGCAGTGATTCAGGGCGCAATCAGCCCCAGCATTTT; CDR3: CASSDSGRNQPQHF
D: -; V: TRBV6-5; J: TRBJ1-1; size: -; DNA: TGTGCCAGCAGTTATCACAGAGACACTGAAGCTTTCTTT; CDR3: CASSYHRDTEAFF
D: -; V: TRBV18; J: TRBJ2-3; size: -; DNA: TGTGCCAGCTCACCTATAGGACAATCAAGCACAGATACGCAGTATTTT; CDR3: CASSPIGQSSTDTQYF
D: TRBD1; V: TRBV7-8; J: TRBJ1-5; size: -; DNA: TGTGCCAGCAGCGCCCTACAGGGGCCCAGTCAGCCCCAGCATTTT; CDR3: CASSALQGPSQPQHF
D: -; V: TRBV7-3; J: TRBJ2-3; size: -; DNA: TGTGCCAGCAGTTTGGGGGCAGATACGCAGTATTTT; CDR3: CASSLGADTQYF
D: -; V: TRBV7-2; J: TRBJ2-3; size: -; DNA: TGTGCCAGCAGCTTGGGACTCCGCACAGATACGCAGTATTTT; CDR3: CASSLGLRTDTQYF
D: -; V: TRBV7-9; J: TRBJ1-2; size: -; DNA: TGTGCCAGCAGTCTAAGACAGAGCTCGTATGGCTACACCTTC; CDR3: CASSLRQSSYGYTF
D: TRBD2; V: TRBV10-2; J: TRBJ2-2; size: -; DNA: TGCGCCAGCTCGAACAGCGGGAGTGGTACCGGGGAGCTGTTTTTT; CDR3: CASSNSGSGTGELFF
D: -; V: TRBV30; J: TRBJ2-1; size: once; DNA: TGTGCCTGGAGGTCTCTGGGGGCCCATGAGCAGTTCTTC; CDR3: CAWRSLGAHEQFF
D: TRBD2; V: TRBV18; J: TRBJ2-5; size: -; DNA: TGTGCCAGCTCACCCCCGGCAGCCGGGACTAGCGGGAGGGCCATCCAAGAGACCCAGTACTTC; CDR3: CASSPPAAGTSGRAIQETQYF
D: -; V: TRBV10-3; J: TRBJ2-1; size: -; DNA: TGTGCCATCAGGAGGGAAACGGGGAACAATGAGCAGTTCTTC; CDR3: CAIRRETGNNEQFF
D: -; V: TRBV5-1; J: TRBJ2-3; size: once; DNA: TGCGCCAGCAGCTCGAGGGGCTTGGAAAACACAGATACGCAGTATTTT; CDR3: CASSSRGLENTDTQYF